This T cell receptor (beta chain) was captured by sequencing in a study of blood T cell repertoires in COVID-19. The wider study: COVID-19 samples, acute and convalescent, were from the United States, Italy and Spain. PBMCs, B-cell-depleted T cells, or T cells were the source of the cDNA or gDNA that made up the material.

Germline CDR1 is GTSNPN and CDR2 is SVGIG (reference sequence). Trimming pared 6 bases from V and 0 bases from J, leaving 6 bases between. The CDR3 extends over 12 amino acids. Allocation to cohorts depended on clinical history reported by the participants. As originally analysed: The authors estimated nucleated cell counts from reference gene primer amplification. TCRdb's table, derived via immunoSEQ multiplex PCR, lists solely in-frame clones and lacks some. The DNA was the basis for D and trimming; V, J and clone size are from that table. The sample consists of approximately 300,000 clones, more than 75% of them appearing once.

The chain carries TRBV30 and TRBJ1-3; D gene ambiguous. The sequence derives from a young woman who had recovered from COVID-19. Sequencing was carried out using PBMCs or T cells enriched from blood (not recorded which). Here the CDR3 DNA reads TGTGCCTGCCAGAACTCTGGAAACACCATATATTTT. Protein sequence: CACQNSGNTIYF.